This TCR beta chain was identified during a study of blood T cell repertoires in COVID-19. The protocol was immunoSEQ multiplex PCR, while the TCRdb copy is restricted to in-frame clones and leaves out a portion. Among over 300,000 clones listed, around 90% were seen once. The germline CDR1 and CDR2 sequences are SGHNT and YENEEA. There are 14 residues in the CDR3. V was shortened by 0 bases and J by 3 bases, with 9 bases between the two germline ends. The sample comprised peripheral blood. The genes are TRBV11-3 and TRBJ2-7, with D uncertain. The receptor's source is a man aged 18 to 29 with active or convalescent COVID-19. The CDR3 region is CASSLDRGHYEQYF. The CDR3 nucleotides are TGTGCCAGCAGCTTAGACAGAGGCCACTACGAGCAGTACTTC.